The 9 T cell receptor beta chains in this list originate from one sample, sequenced in a study of identical twins. TCRdb used MiXCR to reprocess the 5' RACE reads, holding one entry per CDR3 protein. Among roughly 350,000 distinct CDR3 sequences listed, 9% to 10% were seen once. The specimen sequenced was naive T cells sorted from blood. The receptors were sampled from a woman between 50 and 59 years old in good health.

This clonotype was observed at least ten times. The rearrangement uses TRBV4-1 and TRBJ2-7; TRBD2 matches at 11 bases. In germline, CDR1 is MGHRA, CDR2 YSYEKL. V was pared by 2 bases and J by 2 bases, with 11 bases of the junction left unmatched. The CDR3 is 18 residues long. The CDR3 sequence: CASSQIVGTSGSPYEQYF. CDR3 coding DNA: TGCGCCAGCAGCCAAATCGTGGGTACTAGCGGGAGTCCCTACGAGCAGTACTTC.

This clonotype was seen a handful of times. The chain is built from TRBV4-1 and TRBJ2-7; no definite D call. V was pared by 2 bases and J by 6 bases, with 11 bases between. This CDR3 contains 13 residues. The germline gives CDR1 MGHRA, CDR2 YSYEKL. The CDR3 spells CASSQSPLFEQYF. The CDR3 nucleotides read TGCGCCAGCAGCCAATCCCCCCTTTTCGAGCAGTACTTC.

The chain employs TRBV20-1 and TRBJ2-3; either TRBD1 or TRBD2 may fit D (6 bases each). The V and J ends lost 0 bases and 3 bases respectively, with 13 bases between them. The germline gives CDR1 DFQATT, CDR2 SNEGSKA (reference sequence). The CDR3 consists of 15 residues. The CDR3 protein is CSARDYRAGTDTQYF. CDR3 nucleotide sequence: TGCAGTGCTAGAGATTACAGGGCGGGGACAGATACGCAGTATTTT.

Only a few counts were recorded for this clonotype. The chain links TRBV20-1 to TRBJ2-3, with D maybe TRBD2 (6 bases). CDR1 is DFQATT and CDR2 is SNEGSKA in the germline V gene (reference sequence). The V and J ends lost 4 bases and 2 bases respectively, with 19 bases between them. This CDR3 spans 16 amino acids. The CDR3 DNA follows: TGCAGTGCTACCAGAGGGGTGGGAGGCATCACAGATACGCAGTATTTT. Encoded protein: CSATRGVGGITDTQYF.

The chain combines TRBV2 with TRBJ2-1, with D perhaps TRBD1 (6 bases). CDR3 size: 10 residues. The germline gives CDR1 SNHLY, CDR2 FYNNEI. V shed 9 bases and J shed 6 bases, with 6 bases lying between them. CDR3 nucleotide sequence: TGTGCCAGAGGGGGCAATGAGCAGTTCTTC. It codes for CARGGNEQFF.

This clonotype was counted a few times. J is TRBJ2-5 and V is TRBV12-5; 7 bases fit TRBD2. Germline values: CDR1 LGHNT, CDR2 FRNRAP. The CDR3 length is 15 residues. V dropped 2 bases and J dropped 5; count of bases not matched to a gene: 8. CDR3 loop: CASGLLAGVLETQYF. The CDR3 DNA follows: TGTGCTAGTGGTTTGCTTGCGGGAGTTTTGGAGACCCAGTACTTC.

The V and J genes are TRBV5-1 and TRBJ1-1, with 9 positions matching TRBD1. V was clipped by 0 bases and J by 6 bases; unmatched bases: 12. The CDR3 runs 17 residues. Germline V CDR1 and CDR2: SGHRS, YFSETQ. DNA for the CDR3: TGCGCCAGCAGCTTGGATCTAGGGTCACAGGGGGCCTCTGAAGCTTTCTTT. This gives the protein CASSLDLGSQGASEAFF.

This clonotype occurred a few times. The genes are TRBV12-3 or TRBV12-4 and TRBJ2-1; 9 positions agree with TRBD2. The CDR3 extends over 15 amino acids. The ends lost 4 bases at V and 4 bases at J; junction bases unmatched: 5. The CDR3 sequence: CASSYIAGAYNEQFF. The CDR3 nucleotides are TGTGCCAGCAGTTATATAGCGGGAGCTTACAATGAGCAGTTCTTC.

The J gene is TRBJ2-3, the V gene TRBV28; TRBD2 agrees at 7 bases. Germline V gene data show CDR1 as MDHEN and CDR2 as SYDVKM. Trimming at V came to 8 bases and at J to 0 bases, leaving 5 bases not matched to a gene. This CDR3 contains 14 residues. The CDR3: CASGRASSTDTQYF. The DNA of the CDR3 is TGTGCCAGCGGGAGGGCTTCTAGCACAGATACGCAGTATTTT.